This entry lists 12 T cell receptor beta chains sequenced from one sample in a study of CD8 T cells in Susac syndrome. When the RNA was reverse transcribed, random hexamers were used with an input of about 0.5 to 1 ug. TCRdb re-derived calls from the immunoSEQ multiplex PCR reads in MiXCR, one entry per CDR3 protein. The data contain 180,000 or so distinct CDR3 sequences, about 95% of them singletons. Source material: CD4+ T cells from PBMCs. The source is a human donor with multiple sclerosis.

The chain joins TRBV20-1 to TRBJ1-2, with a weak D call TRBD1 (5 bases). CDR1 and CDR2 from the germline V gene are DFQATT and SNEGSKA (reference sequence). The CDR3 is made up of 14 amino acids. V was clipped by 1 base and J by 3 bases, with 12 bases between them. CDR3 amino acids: CSARGGARYYGYTF. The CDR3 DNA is TGCAGTGCTAGAGGCGGGGCGAGATACTATGGCTACACCTTC.

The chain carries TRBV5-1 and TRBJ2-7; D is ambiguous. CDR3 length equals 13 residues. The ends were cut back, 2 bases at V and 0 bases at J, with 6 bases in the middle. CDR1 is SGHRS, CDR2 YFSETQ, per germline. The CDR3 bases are TGCGCCAGCAGCTTACAGAGCTCCTACGAGCAGTACTTC. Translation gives CASSLQSSYEQYF.

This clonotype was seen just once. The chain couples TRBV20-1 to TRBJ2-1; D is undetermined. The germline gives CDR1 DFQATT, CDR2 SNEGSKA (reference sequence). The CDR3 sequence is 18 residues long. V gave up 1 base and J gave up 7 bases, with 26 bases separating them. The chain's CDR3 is CSARVSRPANWQLNEQFF. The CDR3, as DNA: TGCAGTGCTAGAGTATCTCGCCCGGCTAACTGGCAGCTAAATGAGCAGTTCTTC.

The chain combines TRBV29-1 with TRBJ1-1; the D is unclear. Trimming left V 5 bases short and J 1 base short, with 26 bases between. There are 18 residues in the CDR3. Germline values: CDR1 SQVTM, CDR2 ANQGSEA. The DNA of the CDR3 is TGCAGCGTTTTTGCAAAGACGCTGATTGTCCATCCGAACACTGAAGCTTTCTTT. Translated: CSVFAKTLIVHPNTEAFF. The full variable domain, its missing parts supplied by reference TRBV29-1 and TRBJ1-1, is SAVISQKPSRDICQRGTSLTIQCQVDSQVTMMFWYRQQPGQSLTLIATANQGSEATYESGFVIDKFPISRPNLTFSTLTVSNMSPEDSSIYLCSVFAKTLIVHPNTEAFFGQGTRLTVV.

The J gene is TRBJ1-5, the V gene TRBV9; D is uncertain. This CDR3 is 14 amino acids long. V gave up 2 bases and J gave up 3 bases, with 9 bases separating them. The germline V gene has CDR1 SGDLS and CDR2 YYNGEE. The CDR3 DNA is TGTGCCAGCAGCGTTTCAGGAAACAATCAGCCCCAGCATTTT. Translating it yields CASSVSGNNQPQHF.

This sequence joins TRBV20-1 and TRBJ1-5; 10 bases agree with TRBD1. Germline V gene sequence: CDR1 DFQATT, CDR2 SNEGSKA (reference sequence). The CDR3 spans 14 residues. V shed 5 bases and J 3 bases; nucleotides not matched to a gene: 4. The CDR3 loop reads CSAWDRGINQPQHF. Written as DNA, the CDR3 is TGCAGTGCTTGGGACAGGGGAATCAATCAGCCCCAGCATTTT.

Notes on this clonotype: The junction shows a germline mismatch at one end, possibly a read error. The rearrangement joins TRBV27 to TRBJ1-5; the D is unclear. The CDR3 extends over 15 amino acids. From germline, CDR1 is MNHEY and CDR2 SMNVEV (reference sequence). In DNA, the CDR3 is TGTGCCAGCAGTTTATTTGGTTTGAGCAGTCAGCCCCAGCATTTT. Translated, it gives CASSLFGLSSQPQHF.

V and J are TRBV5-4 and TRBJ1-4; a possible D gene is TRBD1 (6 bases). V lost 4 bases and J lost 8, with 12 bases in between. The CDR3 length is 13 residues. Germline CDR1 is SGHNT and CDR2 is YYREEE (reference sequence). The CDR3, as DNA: TGTGCCAGCAGCCCCCGAGGGGGAGAAAAACTGTTTTTT. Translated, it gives CASSPRGGEKLFF.

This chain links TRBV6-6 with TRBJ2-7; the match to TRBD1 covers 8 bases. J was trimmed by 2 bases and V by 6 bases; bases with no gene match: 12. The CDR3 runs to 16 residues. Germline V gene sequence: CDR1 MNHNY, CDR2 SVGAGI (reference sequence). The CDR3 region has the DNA TGTGCCAGCAGACCACACTCCGGACAGGGTGCCTACGAGCAGTACTTC. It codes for CASRPHSGQGAYEQYF.

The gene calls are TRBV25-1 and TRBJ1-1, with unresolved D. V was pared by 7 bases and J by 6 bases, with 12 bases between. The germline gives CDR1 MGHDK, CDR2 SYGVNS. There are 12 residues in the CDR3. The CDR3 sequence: CASKTTRAEAFF. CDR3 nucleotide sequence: TGTGCCAGCAAAACCACCCGGGCTGAAGCTTTCTTT.

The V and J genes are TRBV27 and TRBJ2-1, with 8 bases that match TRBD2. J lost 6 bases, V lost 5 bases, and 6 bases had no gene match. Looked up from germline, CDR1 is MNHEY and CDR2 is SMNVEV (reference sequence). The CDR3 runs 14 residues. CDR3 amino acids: CASSPYGRGNEQFF. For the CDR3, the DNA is TGTGCCAGCAGTCCTTACGGGAGGGGCAATGAGCAGTTCTTC.

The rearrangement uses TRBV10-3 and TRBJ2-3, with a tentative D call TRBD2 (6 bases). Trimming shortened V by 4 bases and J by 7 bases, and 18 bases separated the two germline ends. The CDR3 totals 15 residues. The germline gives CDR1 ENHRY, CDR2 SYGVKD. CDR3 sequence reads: CAISAGTLPPNTQYF. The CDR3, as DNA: TGTGCCATCAGTGCCGGGACTCTACCCCCCAATACGCAGTATTTT.